This T cell receptor (beta chain) appears in the sequencing data of a study of STAT3 mutations in large granular lymphocyte leukemia. Study overall: Over half of T-LGLL patients had one or more immunosuppressive regimens. Study conclusions and caveats: Every T-cell large granular lymphocyte leukemia patient had at least one immunodominant TCR beta clonotype.

Each sample's TCRbeta library yielded on average around 41,000 productive templates. TCRdb's copy holds only in-frame clones and misses some; the assay was immunoSEQ multiplex PCR. Among some 1,800 clones listed, approximately 63% were seen once. The trim removed 4 bases at V and 7 bases at J, leaving 8 bases unmatched. From germline, CDR1 is MNHEY and CDR2 SVGAGI. The CDR3 has 14 residues. Comment on this clone: Its matching antigen is unknown.

The sequence was collected from a woman between 65 and 79 years old with T-cell large granular lymphocyte leukemia. Some clones in this sample may be carry-over from other donors' samples. The rearrangement uses TRBV6-5 and TRBJ1-2; TRBD1 matches at 8 bases. The material sequenced was peripheral blood mononuclear cells. DNA for the CDR3: TGTGCCAGCAGTTCGGATCACAGGGGGGGTGGCTACACCTTC. The encoded protein is CASSSDHRGGGYTF.